This T cell receptor beta chain was captured in a study of T-cell memory formation after mild COVID-19 (dated by TCRdb to about 2021). The study in broad terms: TCR sequence clusters from the two donors were largely donor specific. In two donors, T-cell clones that expanded and contracted after mild COVID-19 were tracked by sequencing TCRalpha and TCRbeta repertoires over time. Two young, previously healthy adult volunteers made up the cohort, one male and one female. Study-level results and caveats: Only two mild cases were covered in the study, and larger cohorts including severe cases with pre-infection samples were considered necessary. Contracting CD4+ clones were located mainly in the CM and EM memory subsets, whereas CD8+ clones were found to be enriched in EMRA. Some responding clones were found in pre-infection memory, which suggests that pre-existing cross-reactive memory T cells took part in the SARS-CoV-2 response. Clones that contracted from day 15 to 85 showed balanced CD4/CD8 phenotypes, whereas a second wave of clones that expanded from day 15 to 37 leaned towards CD4+. SARS-CoV-2 specificity of the second-wave clones peaking on day 37 was not confirmed.

This clonotype was detected only a few times. The clone's antigen remains unknown. The record has no base qualities; no much larger clone is one base away. PBMCs were isolated by Ficoll-Paque density gradient centrifugation. Sequencing took place on an Illumina NovaSeq 6000. TCRalpha and TCRbeta cDNA libraries were constructed by 5'RACE with constant-segment primers, with sample barcodes and unique molecular identifiers being introduced. Trizol reagent was used to extract RNA from every sample. Library amplification was performed in two PCR steps, and a second sample barcode and Illumina TruSeq adapters were introduced in the second step. Libraries were sequenced on an Illumina NovaSeq with 2 x 150 bp paired-end reads. On the study's bioinformatics: Reads were demultiplexed and collapsed into UMI-guided consensus sequences with migec v1.2.7. Using mixcr v2.1.11, the UMI consensuses were aligned to TRA and TRB V and J templates and assembled into clonotypes. A clonotype was counted as expanded or contracted only when both edgeR and NoisET called the clonotype significant, with the noise models trained on biological replicates. For edgeR calls, a false discovery rate-adjusted p below 0.01 and a log2 fold-change threshold of 1 were applied. As an exploratory analysis of dynamics, max-normalized trajectories of the 1000 most abundant clonotypes were examined with PCA combined with hierarchical clustering. Each responding clone was given a CD4 or CD8 phenotype based on the CD4+ and CD8+ repertoires, which had been sequenced separately. The public reads were quality trimmed at Q25 with fastp and then assembled into clones with MiXCR by TCRdb, keeping productive beta chains. Under each unique CDR3 protein, matching rows form one entry showing the most common genes and DNA. These V and J calls derive from TCRdb rather than the authors' analysis. For this sample there are 55,000 to 75,000 distinct CDR3 sequences; about a quarter appear just once. About 40% of the sample is in the top ten clones.

From the germline V gene (reference sequence), CDR1 is DFQATT and CDR2 is SNEGSKA. A distance of 14 bases separates the germline ends of V and J, which lose 4 bases and 3 bases respectively. The CDR3 sequence holds 14 residues, the cysteine and phenylalanine included. Solely the CDR3 DNA is kept, with 42 bases framed from the first base. The specimen was PBMCs or a T cell subset sorted from them (not recorded which). The sequence derives from a man aged 18 to 29 who had mild COVID-19 (a few samples of this study predate the infection). The sample titles of this study are shuffled in the database, so cell type and time point are left out; the donor was told from shared clones. The rearranged chain carries TRBV20-1 and TRBJ2-3, with a tentative D gene TRBD1 over 5 matching bases. CDR3 reads: CSAKGAKGTDTQYF. DNA sequence: TGCAGTGCTAAAGGGGCCAAAGGGACAGATACGCAGTATTTT.